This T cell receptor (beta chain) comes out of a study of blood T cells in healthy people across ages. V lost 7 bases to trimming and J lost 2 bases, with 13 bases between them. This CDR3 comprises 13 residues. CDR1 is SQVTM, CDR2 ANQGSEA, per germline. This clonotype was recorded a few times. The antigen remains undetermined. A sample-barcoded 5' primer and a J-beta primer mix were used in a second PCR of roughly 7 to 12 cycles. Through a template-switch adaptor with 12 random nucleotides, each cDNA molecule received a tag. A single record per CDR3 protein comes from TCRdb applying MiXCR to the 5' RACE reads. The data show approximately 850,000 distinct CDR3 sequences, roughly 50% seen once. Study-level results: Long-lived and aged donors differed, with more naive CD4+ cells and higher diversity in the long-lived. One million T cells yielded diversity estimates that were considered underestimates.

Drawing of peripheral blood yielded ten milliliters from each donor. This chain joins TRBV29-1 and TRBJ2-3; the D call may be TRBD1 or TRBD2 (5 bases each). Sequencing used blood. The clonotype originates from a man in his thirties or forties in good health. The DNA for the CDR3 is TGCAGCGCATGGGGACCCACCACAGATACGCAGTATTTT. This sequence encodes CSAWGPTTDTQYF.